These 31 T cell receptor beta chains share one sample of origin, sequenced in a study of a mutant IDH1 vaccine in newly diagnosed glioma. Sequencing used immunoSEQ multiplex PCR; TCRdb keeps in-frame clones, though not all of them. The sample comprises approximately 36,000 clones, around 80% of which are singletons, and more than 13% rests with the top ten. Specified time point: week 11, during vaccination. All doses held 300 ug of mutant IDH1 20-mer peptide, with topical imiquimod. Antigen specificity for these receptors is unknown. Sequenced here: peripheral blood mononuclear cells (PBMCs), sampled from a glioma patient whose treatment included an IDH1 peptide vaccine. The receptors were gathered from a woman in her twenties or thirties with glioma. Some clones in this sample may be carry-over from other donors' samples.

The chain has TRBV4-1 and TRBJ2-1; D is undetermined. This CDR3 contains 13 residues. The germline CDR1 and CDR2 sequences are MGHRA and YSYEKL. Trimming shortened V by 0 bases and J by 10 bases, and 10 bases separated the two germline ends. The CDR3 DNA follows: TGCGCCAGCAGCCAAGATCTCCCAGCCGAGCAGTTCTTC. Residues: CASSQDLPAEQFF.

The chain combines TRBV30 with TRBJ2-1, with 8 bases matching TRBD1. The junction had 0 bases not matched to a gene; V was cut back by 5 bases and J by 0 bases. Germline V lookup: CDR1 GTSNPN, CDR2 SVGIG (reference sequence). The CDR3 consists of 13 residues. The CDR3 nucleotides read TGTGCCTGGGGACAGGGCTCCTACAATGAGCAGTTCTTC. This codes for CAWGQGSYNEQFF.

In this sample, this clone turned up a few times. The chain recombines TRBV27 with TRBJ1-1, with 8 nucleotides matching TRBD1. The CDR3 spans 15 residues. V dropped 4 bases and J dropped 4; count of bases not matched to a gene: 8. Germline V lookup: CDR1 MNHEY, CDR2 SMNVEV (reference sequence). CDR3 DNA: TGTGCCAGCAGTTCCCTTATGACAGGGGCCACTGAAGCTTTCTTT. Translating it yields CASSSLMTGATEAFF.

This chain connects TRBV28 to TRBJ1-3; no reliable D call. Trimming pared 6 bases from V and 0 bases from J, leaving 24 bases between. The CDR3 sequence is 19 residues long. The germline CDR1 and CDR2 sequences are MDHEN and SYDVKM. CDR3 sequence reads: CASSLLPHSTTSSGNTIYF. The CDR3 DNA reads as TGTGCCAGCAGCCTATTACCCCACAGCACCACAAGCTCTGGAAACACCATATATTTT.

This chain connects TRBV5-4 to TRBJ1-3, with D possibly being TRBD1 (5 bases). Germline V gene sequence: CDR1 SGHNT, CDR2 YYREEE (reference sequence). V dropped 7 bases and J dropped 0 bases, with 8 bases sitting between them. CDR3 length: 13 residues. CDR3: CASRGTSGNTIYF. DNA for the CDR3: TGTGCCAGCCGTGGGACCTCTGGAAACACCATATATTTT.

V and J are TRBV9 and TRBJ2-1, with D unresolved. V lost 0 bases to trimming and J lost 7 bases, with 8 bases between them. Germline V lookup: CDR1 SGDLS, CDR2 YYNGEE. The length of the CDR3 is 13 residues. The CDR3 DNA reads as TGTGCCAGCAGCGTAGCTACCGGGAATGAGCAGTTCTTC. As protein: CASSVATGNEQFF.

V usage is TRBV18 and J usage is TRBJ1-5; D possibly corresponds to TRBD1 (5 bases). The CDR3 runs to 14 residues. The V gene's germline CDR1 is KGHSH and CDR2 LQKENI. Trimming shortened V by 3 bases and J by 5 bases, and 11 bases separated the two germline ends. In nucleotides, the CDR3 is TGTGCCAGCTCACCTGAATGGGGCTATCAGCCCCAGCATTTT. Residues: CASSPEWGYQPQHF. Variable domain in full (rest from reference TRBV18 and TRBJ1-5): NAGVMQNPRHLVRRRGQEARLRCSPMKGHSHVYWYRQLPEEGLKFMVYLQKENIIDESGMPKERFSAEFPKEGPSILRIQQVVRGDSAAYFCASSPEWGYQPQHFGDGTRLSIL.

Written as DNA, the CDR3 is TGTGCCAGCAGTCCAAGAAGTCCGATCGTGGTAGCGAGGGACAATGAGCAGTTCTTC. As protein: CASSPRSPIVVARDNEQFF. This chain uses TRBV2 with TRBJ2-1; a possible D gene is TRBD2 (5 bases). Per the germline V gene, CDR1 is SNHLY and CDR2 is FYNNEI. V was pared by 5 bases and J by 5 bases, with 28 bases between. CDR3 length equals 19 residues.

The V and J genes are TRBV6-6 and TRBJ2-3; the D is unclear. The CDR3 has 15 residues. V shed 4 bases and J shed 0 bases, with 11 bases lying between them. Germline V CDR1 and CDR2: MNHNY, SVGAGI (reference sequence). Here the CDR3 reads CASSSRTGSTDTQYF. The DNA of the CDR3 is TGTGCCAGCAGTTCCCGGACGGGTAGCACAGATACGCAGTATTTT.

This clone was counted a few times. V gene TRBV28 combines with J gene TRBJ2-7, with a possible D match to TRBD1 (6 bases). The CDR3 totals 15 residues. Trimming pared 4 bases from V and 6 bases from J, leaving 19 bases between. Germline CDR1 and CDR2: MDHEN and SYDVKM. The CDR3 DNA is TGTGCCAGCAGTTCCCTTCCCAGGGGACCCCTCGAGCAGTACTTC. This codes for CASSSLPRGPLEQYF.

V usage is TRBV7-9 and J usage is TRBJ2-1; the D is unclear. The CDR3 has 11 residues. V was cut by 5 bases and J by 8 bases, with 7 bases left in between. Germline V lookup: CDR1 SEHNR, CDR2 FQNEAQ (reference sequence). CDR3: CASSRWDEQFF. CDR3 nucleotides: TGTGCCAGCAGCCGGTGGGATGAGCAGTTCTTC.

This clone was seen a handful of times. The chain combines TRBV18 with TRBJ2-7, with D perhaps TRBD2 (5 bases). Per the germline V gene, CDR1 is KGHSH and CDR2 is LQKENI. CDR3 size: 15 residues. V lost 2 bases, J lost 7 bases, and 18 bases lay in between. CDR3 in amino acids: CASSPFLGRTGEQYF. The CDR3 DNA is TGTGCCAGCTCACCATTCTTAGGTAGGACGGGGGAGCAGTACTTC.

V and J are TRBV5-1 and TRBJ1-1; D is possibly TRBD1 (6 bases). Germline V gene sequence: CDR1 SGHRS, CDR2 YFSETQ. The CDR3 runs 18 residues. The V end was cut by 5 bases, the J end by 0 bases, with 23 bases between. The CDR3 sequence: CASSLSVGGPYMNTEAFF. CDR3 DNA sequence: TGCGCCAGCAGTTTATCGGTGGGGGGGCCTTATATGAACACTGAAGCTTTCTTT.

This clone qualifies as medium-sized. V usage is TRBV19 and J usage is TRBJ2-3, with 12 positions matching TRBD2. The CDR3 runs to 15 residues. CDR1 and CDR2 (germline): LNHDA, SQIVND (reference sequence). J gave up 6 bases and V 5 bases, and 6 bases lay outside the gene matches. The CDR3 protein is CASSVTSGSLDTQYF. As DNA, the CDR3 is TGTGCCAGTAGTGTGACTAGCGGGAGTTTGGATACGCAGTATTTT.

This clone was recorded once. CDR3 DNA: TGCAGTGCTAGAGCTTTTAATGAGCAGTTCTTC. This gives the protein CSARAFNEQFF. The chain recombines TRBV20-1 with TRBJ2-1; D is unresolved. Trimming removed 1 base from V and 7 bases from J, with 5 bases in between. Germline CDR1 reads DFQATT; CDR2 reads SNEGSKA (reference sequence). The CDR3 is 11 amino acids.

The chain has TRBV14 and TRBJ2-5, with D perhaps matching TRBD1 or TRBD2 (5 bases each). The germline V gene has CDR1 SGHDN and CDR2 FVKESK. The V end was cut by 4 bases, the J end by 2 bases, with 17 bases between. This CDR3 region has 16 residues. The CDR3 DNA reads TGTGCCAGCAGCCCTTTAGGGGCGGGCCTACAAGAGACCCAGTACTTC. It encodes CASSPLGAGLQETQYF.

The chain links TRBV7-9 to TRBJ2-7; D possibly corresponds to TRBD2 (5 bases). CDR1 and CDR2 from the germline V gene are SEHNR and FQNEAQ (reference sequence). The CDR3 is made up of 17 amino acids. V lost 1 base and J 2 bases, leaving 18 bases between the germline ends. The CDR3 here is CASSLVRISESPYEQYF. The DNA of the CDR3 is TGTGCCAGCAGCTTAGTTCGGATTAGCGAGTCCCCCTACGAGCAGTACTTC.

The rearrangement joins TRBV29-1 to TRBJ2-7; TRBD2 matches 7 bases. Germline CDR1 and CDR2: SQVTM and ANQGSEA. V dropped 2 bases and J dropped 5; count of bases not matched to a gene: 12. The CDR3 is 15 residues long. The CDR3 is CSVERPSGGLDEQYF. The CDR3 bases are TGCAGCGTTGAACGGCCTAGCGGAGGCCTCGACGAGCAGTACTTC.

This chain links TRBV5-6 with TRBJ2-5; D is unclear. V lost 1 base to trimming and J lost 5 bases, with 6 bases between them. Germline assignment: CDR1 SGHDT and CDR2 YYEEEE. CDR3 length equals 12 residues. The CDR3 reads CASSLPWETQYF. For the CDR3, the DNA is TGTGCCAGCAGCTTGCCATGGGAGACCCAGTACTTC.

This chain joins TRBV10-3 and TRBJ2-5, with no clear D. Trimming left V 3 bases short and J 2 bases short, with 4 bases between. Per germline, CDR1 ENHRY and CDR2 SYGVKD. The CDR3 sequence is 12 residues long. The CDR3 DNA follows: TGTGCCATCAGTGAAGTACAAGAGACCCAGTACTTC. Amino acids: CAISEVQETQYF.

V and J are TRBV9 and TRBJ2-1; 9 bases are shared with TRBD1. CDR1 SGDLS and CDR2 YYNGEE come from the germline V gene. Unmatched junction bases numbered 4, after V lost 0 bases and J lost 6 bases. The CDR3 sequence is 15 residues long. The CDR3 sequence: CASSVEGQGSNEQFF. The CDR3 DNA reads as TGTGCCAGCAGCGTAGAGGGACAGGGCAGCAATGAGCAGTTCTTC.

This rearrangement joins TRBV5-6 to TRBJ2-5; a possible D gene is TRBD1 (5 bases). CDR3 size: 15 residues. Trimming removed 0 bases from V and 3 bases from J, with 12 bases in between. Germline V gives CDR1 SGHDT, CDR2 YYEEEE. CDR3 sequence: CASSLGGRGKETQYF. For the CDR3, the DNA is TGTGCCAGCAGCTTGGGGGGCCGAGGTAAAGAGACCCAGTACTTC.

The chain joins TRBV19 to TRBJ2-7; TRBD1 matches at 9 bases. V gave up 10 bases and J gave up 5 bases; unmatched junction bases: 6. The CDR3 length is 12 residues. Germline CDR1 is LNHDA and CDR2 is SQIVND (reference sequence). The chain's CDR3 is CATSDRGHEQYF. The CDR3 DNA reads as TGTGCCACTTCGGACAGGGGTCACGAGCAGTACTTC.

The DNA for the CDR3 is TGTGCCAGCAGCTCCCTAGCGGGAGGATTGTACAATGAGCAGTTCTTC. Its protein product is CASSSLAGGLYNEQFF. The V and J genes are TRBV7-9 and TRBJ2-1; 11 bases map to TRBD2. In germline, CDR1 is SEHNR, CDR2 FQNEAQ (reference sequence). The CDR3 consists of 16 residues. The V gene end was trimmed by 4 bases and the J gene end by 4 bases; junction bases not matched to a gene: 6. Using reference TRBV7-9 and TRBJ2-1 for the parts outside the CDR3, the full variable domain is DTGVSQNPRHKITKRGQNVTFRCDPISEHNRLYWYRQTLGQGPEFLTYFQNEAQLEKSRLLSDRFSAERPKGSFSTLEIQRTEQGDSAMYLCASSSLAGGLYNEQFFGPGTRLTVL.

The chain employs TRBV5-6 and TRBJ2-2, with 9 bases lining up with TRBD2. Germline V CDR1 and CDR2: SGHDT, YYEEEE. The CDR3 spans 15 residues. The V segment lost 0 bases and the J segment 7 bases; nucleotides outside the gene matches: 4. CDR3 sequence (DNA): TGTGCCAGCAGCTTGGGGACTAGCGTGATCGGGGAGCTGTTTTTT. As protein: CASSLGTSVIGELFF.

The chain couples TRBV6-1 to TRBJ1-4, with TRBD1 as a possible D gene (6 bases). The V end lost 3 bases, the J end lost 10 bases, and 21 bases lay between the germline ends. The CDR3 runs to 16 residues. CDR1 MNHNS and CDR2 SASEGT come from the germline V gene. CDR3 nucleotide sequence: TGTGCCAGCAGTGACTACAGGGTTACGAATGTGGGAAAACTGTTTTTT. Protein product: CASSDYRVTNVGKLFF.

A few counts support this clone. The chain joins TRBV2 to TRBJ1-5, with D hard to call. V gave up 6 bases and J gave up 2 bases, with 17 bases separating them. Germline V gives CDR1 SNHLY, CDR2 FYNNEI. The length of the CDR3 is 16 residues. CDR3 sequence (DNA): TGTGCCAGCAGGCGAGACCGACTCGGGGGCAATCAGCCCCAGCATTTT. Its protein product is CASRRDRLGGNQPQHF. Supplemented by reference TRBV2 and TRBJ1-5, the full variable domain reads EPEVTQTPSHQVTQMGQEVILRCVPISNHLYFYWYRQILGQKVEFLVSFYNNEISEKSEIFDDQFSVERPDGSNFTLKIRSTKLEDSAMYFCASRRDRLGGNQPQHFGDGTRLSIL.

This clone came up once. CDR3 amino acids: CASSLRGFQETQYF. CDR3 DNA: TGTGCCAGCAGCCTACGGGGGTTCCAAGAGACCCAGTACTTC. The rearrangement links TRBV28 to TRBJ2-5, with D possibly matching TRBD2 (6 bases). This CDR3 comprises 14 residues. Germline V gene lookup returns CDR1 MDHEN and CDR2 SYDVKM. Trimming stripped 6 bases from V and 1 base from J, with 12 bases between.

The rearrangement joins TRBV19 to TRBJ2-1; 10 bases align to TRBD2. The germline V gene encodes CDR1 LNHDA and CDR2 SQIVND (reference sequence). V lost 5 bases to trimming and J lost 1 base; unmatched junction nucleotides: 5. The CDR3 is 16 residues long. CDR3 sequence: CASSVSGRRSYNEQFF. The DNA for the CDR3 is TGTGCCAGTAGTGTTAGCGGGAGGCGATCCTACAATGAGCAGTTCTTC.

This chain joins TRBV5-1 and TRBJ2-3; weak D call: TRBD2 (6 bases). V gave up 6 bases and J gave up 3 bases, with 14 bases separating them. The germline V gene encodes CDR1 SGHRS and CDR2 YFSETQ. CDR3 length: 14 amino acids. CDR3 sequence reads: CASKVAEGTDTQYF. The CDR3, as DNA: TGCGCCAGCAAAGTAGCGGAGGGGACAGATACGCAGTATTTT.

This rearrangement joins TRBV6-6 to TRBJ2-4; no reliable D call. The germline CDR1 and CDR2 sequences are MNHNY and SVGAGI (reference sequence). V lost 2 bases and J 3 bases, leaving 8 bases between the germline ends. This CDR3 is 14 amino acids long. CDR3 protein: CASSYGQSKNIQYF. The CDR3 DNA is TGTGCCAGCAGTTACGGGCAGAGCAAAAACATTCAGTACTTC.